These T cell receptor beta chains were read from a single sample in a study of blood T cell repertoires in COVID-19. This table comes from immunoSEQ multiplex PCR, and its TCRdb copy is limited to in-frame clones, with some not included. This sample has more than 80,000 clones, with almost 85% found just once. The sequencing input was peripheral blood. These receptors were collected from a man aged 50-59 years with active or convalescent COVID-19. Both conserved end residues are part of each CDR3. D genes are given only for firm matches. Clone size appears in some rows only: once, few, many, or a class for an expanded clone.

j_call: TRBJ2-1
d_call: .
clone_size: .
v_call: TRBV6-5
cdr3_nt: TGTGCCAGCAGCACAGGCCACAGCCAGTCAATGAAGCAGTTCTTC
cdr3_aa: CASSTGHSQSMKQFF

j_call: TRBJ2-7
d_call: .
clone_size: .
v_call: TRBV7-6
cdr3_nt: TGTGCCAGCAGCCCACTAGGCAGGCTTTCCTACGAGCAGTACTTC
cdr3_aa: CASSPLGRLSYEQYF

j_call: TRBJ1-1
d_call: .
clone_size: .
v_call: TRBV6-1
cdr3_nt: TGTGCCAGCAGTGACACAGGGAGGGGGAACACTGAAGCTTTCTTT
cdr3_aa: CASSDTGRGNTEAFF

j_call: TRBJ2-2
d_call: .
clone_size: .
v_call: TRBV5-1
cdr3_nt: TGCGCCAGCAGCTCACAGGGAACGAACACCGGGGAGCTGTTTTTT
cdr3_aa: CASSSQGTNTGELFF

j_call: TRBJ1-5
d_call: .
clone_size: .
v_call: TRBV11-1
cdr3_nt: TGTGCCAGCAGCTTATTTAGCAACCAGCCCCAGCATTTT
cdr3_aa: CASSLFSNQPQHF

j_call: TRBJ2-1
d_call: TRBD2
clone_size: .
v_call: TRBV11-2
cdr3_nt: TGTGCCAGCAGCCCGGTGGGGGGGAGCGTAAATGAGCAGTTCTTC
cdr3_aa: CASSPVGGSVNEQFF

j_call: TRBJ2-7
d_call: TRBD1
clone_size: .
v_call: TRBV27
cdr3_nt: TGTGCCAGCAGTGAGCGACAGGGTTTTGTCTACGAGCAGTACTTC
cdr3_aa: CASSERQGFVYEQYF

j_call: TRBJ2-1
d_call: TRBD2
clone_size: .
v_call: TRBV3-1/TRBV3-2
cdr3_nt: TGTGCCAGCAGCCAAGATTGGAGGGCTAGCGGGGGGGCTGAGCAGTTCTTC
cdr3_aa: CASSQDWRASGGAEQFF

j_call: TRBJ1-2
d_call: .
clone_size: .
v_call: TRBV10-1
cdr3_nt: TGCGCCAGCAGTGAGTCTCAAATGGAGGGCTACACCTTC
cdr3_aa: CASSESQMEGYTF

j_call: TRBJ1-1
d_call: .
clone_size: few
v_call: TRBV24-1
cdr3_nt: TGTGCCACCAGTGGCCAGGGTAACACTGAAGCTTTCTTT
cdr3_aa: CATSGQGNTEAFF

j_call: TRBJ2-5
d_call: TRBD2
clone_size: .
v_call: TRBV10-3
cdr3_nt: TGTGCCATCACCGAGGGACTAGCGGGGGGGGAGACCCAGTACTTC
cdr3_aa: CAITEGLAGGETQYF

j_call: TRBJ2-3
d_call: TRBD1
clone_size: .
v_call: TRBV6-5
cdr3_nt: TGTGCCAGCAGTTACGGAGCCAGGGGGGATACGCAGTATTTT
cdr3_aa: CASSYGARGDTQYF

j_call: TRBJ1-2
d_call: .
clone_size: .
v_call: TRBV3-1/TRBV3-2
cdr3_nt: TGTGCCAGCACCCGGGGGTTCTTC
cdr3_aa: CASTRGFF

j_call: TRBJ2-1
d_call: TRBD2
clone_size: .
v_call: TRBV27
cdr3_nt: TGTGCCAGCAGTTCTAGGACTAGCGGGGGATCATTTATTTACAATGAGCAGTTCTTC
cdr3_aa: CASSSRTSGGSFIYNEQFF

j_call: TRBJ2-7
d_call: TRBD1
clone_size: .
v_call: TRBV6-5
cdr3_nt: TGTGCCTCTCGTCTAGGACAGGGTAAATACGAGCAGTACTTC
cdr3_aa: CASRLGQGKYEQYF

j_call: TRBJ1-2
d_call: TRBD1
clone_size: few
v_call: TRBV5-6
cdr3_nt: TGTGCCAGCAGCTTGAGACAGGGTGATGGCTACACCTTC
cdr3_aa: CASSLRQGDGYTF

j_call: TRBJ2-1
d_call: .
clone_size: .
v_call: TRBV5-1
cdr3_nt: TGCGCCAGCAGCTTGGCTCGGACTACCGATTACTACAATGAGCAGTTCTTC
cdr3_aa: CASSLARTTDYYNEQFF

j_call: TRBJ1-3
d_call: .
clone_size: few
v_call: TRBV6-5
cdr3_nt: TGTGCCAGCAGTTACTCGCCGGGAGACACCATATATTTT
cdr3_aa: CASSYSPGDTIYF

j_call: TRBJ1-3
d_call: .
clone_size: .
v_call: TRBV3-1/TRBV3-2
cdr3_nt: TGTGCCAGCAGCAACCGGGACATCGGAACTGGAAACACCATATATTTT
cdr3_aa: CASSNRDIGTGNTIYF

j_call: TRBJ2-2
d_call: .
clone_size: .
v_call: TRBV5-1
cdr3_nt: TGCGCCAGCAGCTTGGCTGGCACGAACACCGGGGAGCTGTTTTTT
cdr3_aa: CASSLAGTNTGELFF

j_call: TRBJ1-1
d_call: .
clone_size: .
v_call: TRBV5-4
cdr3_nt: TGTGCCAGCAGCTTGGGCTCGGGGGTAGGTGAAGCTTTCTTT
cdr3_aa: CASSLGSGVGEAFF

j_call: TRBJ1-1
d_call: TRBD1
clone_size: .
v_call: TRBV19
cdr3_nt: TGTGCCAGTAGTATAAGCAGGACAGGGACTGAAGCTTTCTTT
cdr3_aa: CASSISRTGTEAFF

j_call: TRBJ2-5
d_call: TRBD2
clone_size: .
v_call: TRBV6-2/TRBV6-3
cdr3_nt: TGTGCCAGCAGCGGTCTACGGGGGGGCTCCTGGGAGACCCAGTACTTC
cdr3_aa: CASSGLRGGSWETQYF

j_call: TRBJ1-6
d_call: .
clone_size: once
v_call: TRBV4-1
cdr3_nt: TGCGCCAGCAGCCTCTGGACTGGGGGGAATTCACCCCTCCACTTT
cdr3_aa: CASSLWTGGNSPLHF

j_call: TRBJ2-6
d_call: .
clone_size: .
v_call: TRBV4-1
cdr3_nt: TGCGCCAGCAGCCAAGATAGGGGAGGAAGGGAAGAAAGGGCTGGGGCCAACGTCCTGACTTTC
cdr3_aa: CASSQDRGGREERAGANVLTF

j_call: TRBJ2-6
d_call: TRBD1
clone_size: .
v_call: TRBV10-3
cdr3_nt: TGTGCCATCAGTGGAAGAACGACAGGGGGCGGGTCTGGGGCCAACGTCCTGACTTTC
cdr3_aa: CAISGRTTGGGSGANVLTF

j_call: TRBJ2-2
d_call: .
clone_size: .
v_call: TRBV5-6
cdr3_nt: TGTGCCAGTAGCTTCCAGGGATCCGGGGAGCTGTTTTTT
cdr3_aa: CASSFQGSGELFF

j_call: TRBJ2-5
d_call: .
clone_size: .
v_call: TRBV20-1
cdr3_nt: TGCAGTGTTAGTCAGGGGGAGACCCAGTACTTC
cdr3_aa: CSVSQGETQYF

j_call: TRBJ1-1
d_call: TRBD1
clone_size: .
v_call: TRBV28
cdr3_nt: TGTGCCAGCAGAAAAACAGGGGCGAGAGTTGAAGCTTTCTTT
cdr3_aa: CASRKTGARVEAFF

j_call: TRBJ2-7
d_call: .
clone_size: .
v_call: TRBV6-5
cdr3_nt: TGTGCCAGCAGTTTAAACCGGGACACCTCCTACGAGCAGTACTTC
cdr3_aa: CASSLNRDTSYEQYF

j_call: TRBJ2-3
d_call: .
clone_size: .
v_call: TRBV24-1
cdr3_nt: TGTGCCACCAGTGAACCCCAGGGGAGAAGCACAGATACGCAGTATTTT
cdr3_aa: CATSEPQGRSTDTQYF

j_call: TRBJ1-4
d_call: .
clone_size: once
v_call: TRBV9
cdr3_nt: TGTGCCAGCAGCGCCCGGGGGGGCAGCGTTAATGAAAAACTGTTTTTT
cdr3_aa: CASSARGGSVNEKLFF

j_call: TRBJ1-5
d_call: TRBD1
clone_size: .
v_call: TRBV19
cdr3_nt: TGTGCCAGTAGTAGCGACAGGGCGTCCTTCAATCAGCCCCAGCATTTT
cdr3_aa: CASSSDRASFNQPQHF

j_call: TRBJ1-1
d_call: .
clone_size: once
v_call: TRBV25-1
cdr3_nt: TGTGCCAGCAGTGAATGGGGCAGGAAGAACACTGAAGCTTTCTTT
cdr3_aa: CASSEWGRKNTEAFF

j_call: TRBJ2-7
d_call: .
clone_size: .
v_call: TRBV9
cdr3_nt: TGTGCCAGCAGCGTGGCCGGGGGACCCTACGAGCAGTACTTC
cdr3_aa: CASSVAGGPYEQYF

j_call: TRBJ2-2
d_call: TRBD2
clone_size: .
v_call: TRBV28
cdr3_nt: TGTGCCAGCAGTCACCGACTAGCACCCACCGGGGAGCTGTTTTTT
cdr3_aa: CASSHRLAPTGELFF

j_call: TRBJ2-2
d_call: TRBD1
clone_size: .
v_call: TRBV7-9
cdr3_nt: TGTGCCAGCAGCCATGGGACAGGAGGAATGAACACCGGGGAGCTGTTTTTT
cdr3_aa: CASSHGTGGMNTGELFF

j_call: TRBJ2-3
d_call: .
clone_size: .
v_call: TRBV11-2
cdr3_nt: TGTGCCAGCAGTCCCGGACTTTTCACAGATACGCAGTATTTT
cdr3_aa: CASSPGLFTDTQYF

j_call: TRBJ2-7
d_call: TRBD1
clone_size: .
v_call: TRBV7-2
cdr3_nt: TGTGCCAGCAGCTTCCTGACAGGGGGCGAGCAGTACTTC
cdr3_aa: CASSFLTGGEQYF

j_call: TRBJ2-1
d_call: TRBD2
clone_size: .
v_call: TRBV5-4
cdr3_nt: TGTGCCAGCAGCCCTCCGACTAGCGGGGGCTACAATGAGCAGTTCTTC
cdr3_aa: CASSPPTSGGYNEQFF

j_call: TRBJ2-7
d_call: .
clone_size: .
v_call: TRBV11-2
cdr3_nt: TGTGCCAGCAGCTTAGGAGGGCCCGAGCAGTACTTC
cdr3_aa: CASSLGGPEQYF

j_call: TRBJ2-3
d_call: TRBD2
clone_size: .
v_call: TRBV6-5
cdr3_nt: TGTGCCAGCAGTCCCATGGGGCGGGGGGGAGATACGCAGTATTTT
cdr3_aa: CASSPMGRGGDTQYF

j_call: TRBJ1-5
d_call: TRBD1
clone_size: .
v_call: TRBV10-2
cdr3_nt: TGCGCCAGCAGTGAGAACAGGGGTGGCAATCAGCCCCAGCATTTT
cdr3_aa: CASSENRGGNQPQHF

j_call: TRBJ1-3
d_call: .
clone_size: .
v_call: TRBV28
cdr3_nt: TGTGCCAGCAGTTTAACTGATGCTGGAAACACCATATATTTT
cdr3_aa: CASSLTDAGNTIYF

j_call: TRBJ2-5
d_call: .
clone_size: .
v_call: TRBV7-2
cdr3_nt: TGTGCCAGCAGCTTAACAAGACAGACGAACCAAGAGACCCAGTACTTC
cdr3_aa: CASSLTRQTNQETQYF

j_call: TRBJ2-4
d_call: TRBD1
clone_size: few
v_call: TRBV5-5
cdr3_nt: TGTGCCAGCAGCGCCCGGACAGGGGGGCCGAACATTCAGTACTTC
cdr3_aa: CASSARTGGPNIQYF

j_call: TRBJ1-2
d_call: TRBD1
clone_size: .
v_call: TRBV4-2
cdr3_nt: TGTGCCAGCAGCCCGGCGGGGACAGATCCCTATGGCTACACCTTC
cdr3_aa: CASSPAGTDPYGYTF

j_call: TRBJ2-3
d_call: TRBD2
clone_size: .
v_call: TRBV4-1
cdr3_nt: TGCGCCAGCAGCCAACTAGCGGGGCTCACAGATACGCAGTATTTT
cdr3_aa: CASSQLAGLTDTQYF

j_call: TRBJ2-5
d_call: TRBD2
clone_size: .
v_call: TRBV7-9
cdr3_nt: TGTGCCAGCAGCCGTAGCGGGGGGGCCGAGATTTGGGAGACCCAGTACTTC
cdr3_aa: CASSRSGGAEIWETQYF

j_call: TRBJ1-3
d_call: .
clone_size: .
v_call: TRBV18
cdr3_nt: TGTGCCAGCTCATCGCCGAACAGAGCCTCTGGAAACACCATATATTTT
cdr3_aa: CASSSPNRASGNTIYF

j_call: TRBJ1-4
d_call: TRBD1
clone_size: .
v_call: TRBV2
cdr3_nt: TGTGCCAGCAGTGGACAGGGTTATAATGAAAAACTGTTTTTT
cdr3_aa: CASSGQGYNEKLFF

j_call: TRBJ2-1
d_call: TRBD1
clone_size: .
v_call: TRBV6-2/TRBV6-3
cdr3_nt: TGTGCCAGCAGTGACGCAGGGGGGCAGTTCTTC
cdr3_aa: CASSDAGGQFF